This entry lists 17 T cell receptor beta chains sequenced from one sample in a study of CD8 T cells in Susac syndrome (dated by TCRdb to between 2018 and 2020). The library came from the immunoSEQ multiplex PCR assay. RNA was extracted using the RNeasy kit, and about 0.45 to 1 ug of the RNA was reverse transcribed with random hexamers. TCRdb trimmed public reads at Q25 via fastp, called clones via MiXCR and kept in-frame beta chains. Each entry merges the rows of one CDR3 protein and shows their most common DNA and genes. This sample comprises fewer than 350,000 distinct CDR3 sequences, 75% to 90% of them detected only once. 0.18% of the sample goes to the ten largest clones. The specimen sequenced was CD8+ T cells from PBMCs. Receptors originate from a human donor with multiple sclerosis.

This clonotype occurred once. The chain employs TRBV24-1 and TRBJ2-2; D gene ambiguous. In germline, CDR1 is KGHDR, CDR2 SFDVKD. This CDR3 spans 12 amino acids. V was cut by 8 bases and J by 6 bases, with 9 bases left in between. The DNA of the CDR3 is TGTGCCACCATGGGTTTCGCCGGGGAGCTGTTTTTT. Its protein product is CATMGFAGELFF.

This rearrangement joins TRBV5-4 to TRBJ1-1; 8 bases are shared with TRBD1. The germline V gene has CDR1 SGHNT and CDR2 YYREEE (reference sequence). V shed 2 bases, J shed 6 bases, and the junction held 6 bases outside the gene matches. This CDR3 is built from 14 residues. For the CDR3, the DNA is TGTGCCAGCAGCTTCACAGGGGGTAGCGCTGAAGCTTTCTTT. Its translation is CASSFTGGSAEAFF.

The chain uses TRBV13 and TRBJ1-2; 7 nucleotides align to TRBD1. Germline trimming cut 5 bases from V and 7 bases from J; bases unmatched to any gene: 4. CDR1 and CDR2 from the germline V gene are PRHDT and FYEKMQ (reference sequence). The CDR3 loop spans 12 amino acids. The CDR3 coding sequence is TGTGCCAGCAGCCTCAGGGGGTCTGGCTACACCTTC. This gives the protein CASSLRGSGYTF.

The V call is TRBV30, the J call TRBJ2-1; unclear D gene. Per germline, CDR1 GTSNPN and CDR2 SVGIG (reference sequence). V was trimmed by 0 bases and J by 2 bases, leaving 8 bases between them. This CDR3 region has 14 residues. This chain's CDR3 is CAWSVHAAYNEQFF. The CDR3 DNA follows: TGTGCCTGGAGTGTACACGCGGCCTACAATGAGCAGTTCTTC.

With respect to this clonotype: The junction does not match germline at one end; this may be a read error. The chain links TRBV5-6 to TRBJ2-1; D may be TRBD1 (6 bases). Germline CDR1 and CDR2: SGHDT and YYEEEE. The CDR3 consists of 13 residues. The CDR3 region is CASSLGRGGEQFF. CDR3 in DNA: TGTGCCAGCAGTTTGGGCCGAGGGGGTGAGCAGTTCTTC.

This clonotype was seen once. The chain couples TRBV27 to TRBJ2-7; 16 bases line up with TRBD2. Germline CDR1 MNHEY, CDR2 SMNVEV (reference sequence). The trim removed 6 bases at V and 0 bases at J, leaving 8 bases unmatched. The CDR3 runs to 18 residues. This chain's CDR3 is CASSAGTSGRDLSYEQYF. The CDR3 DNA reads TGTGCCAGCAGCGCCGGGACTAGCGGGAGGGATCTCTCCTACGAGCAGTACTTC.

The J gene is TRBJ2-1, the V gene TRBV4-3; D remains ambiguous. This CDR3 contains 12 residues. V was pared by 3 bases and J by 5 bases, with 5 bases between. Per germline, CDR1 LGHNA and CDR2 YSLEER. CDR3 sequence (DNA): TGCGCCAGCAGCCAGAACCACAATGAGCAGTTCTTC. This gives the protein CASSQNHNEQFF.

This chain connects TRBV20-1 to TRBJ2-5, with 8 bases matching TRBD2. The CDR3 is made up of 13 amino acids. The germline CDR1 and CDR2 sequences are DFQATT and SNEGSKA (reference sequence). Losses at the gene ends were 5 bases for V and 5 bases for J; bases not matched to a gene: 7. For the CDR3, the DNA is TGCAGTGCTGTGGGACTAGATTGGGAGACCCAGTACTTC. Translated, it gives CSAVGLDWETQYF.

The V gene is TRBV18, the J gene TRBJ2-5, with D hard to call. The CDR3 runs to 15 residues. The V end lost 2 bases, the J end lost 2 bases, and 12 bases lay between the germline ends. The germline gives CDR1 KGHSH, CDR2 LQKENI. In DNA form, the CDR3 reads TGTGCCAGCTCACCATTCAGGACGGTTCAAGAGACCCAGTACTTC. Translated: CASSPFRTVQETQYF.

The chain combines TRBV30 with TRBJ2-5; TRBD2 matches at 10 bases. Germline V gives CDR1 GTSNPN, CDR2 SVGIG (reference sequence). This CDR3 has 15 amino acids. V dropped 0 bases and J dropped 9; count of bases not matched to a gene: 10. DNA for the CDR3: TGTGCCTGGAGTGTACGACTAGCGGGTAATGGGGCCCAGTACTTC. Translated: CAWSVRLAGNGAQYF.

The chain employs TRBV11-3 and TRBJ2-2; the D call may be TRBD1 or TRBD2 (6 bases each). Trimming removed 5 bases from V and 4 bases from J, with 17 bases in between. Germline CDR1 is SGHNT and CDR2 is YENEEA. This CDR3 contains 16 residues. CDR3 sequence (DNA): TGTGCCAGCAGCCCCGTGTTGGGGGGCGGCACCGGGGAGCTGTTTTTT. This gives the protein CASSPVLGGGTGELFF. Full variable domain (remainder filled in from reference TRBV11-3 and TRBJ2-2): EAGVVQSPRYKIIEKKQPVAFWCNPISGHNTLYWYLQNLGQGPELLIRYENEEAVDDSQLPKDRFSAERLKGVDSTLKIQPAELGDSAVYLCASSPVLGGGTGELFFGEGSRLTVL.

With respect to this clonotype: An end of the junction differs from the germline gene, which may be a read error. V is TRBV5-6 and J is TRBJ2-5; TRBD2 matches at 8 bases. CDR3 length equals 14 residues. Germline CDR1 and CDR2: SGHDT and YYEEEE. Written as DNA, the CDR3 is TGTGCCAGCAGCTACGCGGGGGGACGAGAGACCCAGTGCTTC. This translates into CASSYAGGRETQCF.

This chain connects TRBV7-3 to TRBJ2-7, with TRBD1 as a possible D gene (6 bases). CDR1 is SGHTA, CDR2 FQGTGA, per germline. The CDR3 runs 14 residues. The ends were cut back, 5 bases at V and 6 bases at J, with 17 bases in the middle. CDR3 in DNA: TGTGCCAGCAGCCATGGTGGCCGAGGGGGCGAGCAGTACTTC. Residues: CASSHGGRGGEQYF. Full variable domain (remainder filled in from reference TRBV7-3 and TRBJ2-7): GAGVSQTPSNKVTEKGKYVELRCDPISGHTALYWYRQSLGQGPEFLIYFQGTGAADDSGLPNDRFFAVRPEGSVSTLKIQRTERGDSAVYLCASSHGGRGGEQYFGPGTRLTVT.

CDR3: CATAGVSRMRWTGELFF. The CDR3 DNA is TGTGCCACTGCGGGGGTTTCCCGGATGCGGTGGACCGGGGAGCTGTTTTTT. The rearrangement joins TRBV19 to TRBJ2-2; TRBD2 matches 7 bases. The CDR3 length is 17 residues. Germline CDR1 LNHDA, CDR2 SQIVND (reference sequence). V shed 10 bases and J 5 bases; nucleotides not matched to a gene: 19.

The chain has TRBV25-1 and TRBJ2-7; D is ambiguous. CDR1 and CDR2 from the germline V gene are MGHDK and SYGVNS. V was shortened by 3 bases and J by 3 bases, with 6 bases between the two germline ends. There are 12 residues in the CDR3. This CDR3 is CASSDASYEQYF. The DNA of the CDR3 is TGTGCCAGCAGTGACGCTAGCTACGAGCAGTACTTC.

This chain links TRBV29-1 with TRBJ1-5; 8 bases align to TRBD1. Trimming took 7 bases from V and 6 from J; bases not matched to a gene: 5. The CDR3 is 12 amino acids. Germline CDR1 SQVTM, CDR2 ANQGSEA. CDR3 protein: CSAGQGGQPQHF. In DNA, the CDR3 is TGCAGCGCAGGACAGGGCGGTCAGCCCCAGCATTTT.

This sequence joins TRBV19 and TRBJ1-6; D unresolved. This CDR3 is built from 16 residues. CDR1 is LNHDA, CDR2 SQIVND, per germline (reference sequence). The ends were cut back, 5 bases at V and 13 bases at J, with 24 bases in the middle. CDR3 nucleotide sequence: TGTGCCAGTAGTCCGGGCCGTAATCCCGGACCATTCCCCCTCCACTTT. Its translation: CASSPGRNPGPFPLHF.